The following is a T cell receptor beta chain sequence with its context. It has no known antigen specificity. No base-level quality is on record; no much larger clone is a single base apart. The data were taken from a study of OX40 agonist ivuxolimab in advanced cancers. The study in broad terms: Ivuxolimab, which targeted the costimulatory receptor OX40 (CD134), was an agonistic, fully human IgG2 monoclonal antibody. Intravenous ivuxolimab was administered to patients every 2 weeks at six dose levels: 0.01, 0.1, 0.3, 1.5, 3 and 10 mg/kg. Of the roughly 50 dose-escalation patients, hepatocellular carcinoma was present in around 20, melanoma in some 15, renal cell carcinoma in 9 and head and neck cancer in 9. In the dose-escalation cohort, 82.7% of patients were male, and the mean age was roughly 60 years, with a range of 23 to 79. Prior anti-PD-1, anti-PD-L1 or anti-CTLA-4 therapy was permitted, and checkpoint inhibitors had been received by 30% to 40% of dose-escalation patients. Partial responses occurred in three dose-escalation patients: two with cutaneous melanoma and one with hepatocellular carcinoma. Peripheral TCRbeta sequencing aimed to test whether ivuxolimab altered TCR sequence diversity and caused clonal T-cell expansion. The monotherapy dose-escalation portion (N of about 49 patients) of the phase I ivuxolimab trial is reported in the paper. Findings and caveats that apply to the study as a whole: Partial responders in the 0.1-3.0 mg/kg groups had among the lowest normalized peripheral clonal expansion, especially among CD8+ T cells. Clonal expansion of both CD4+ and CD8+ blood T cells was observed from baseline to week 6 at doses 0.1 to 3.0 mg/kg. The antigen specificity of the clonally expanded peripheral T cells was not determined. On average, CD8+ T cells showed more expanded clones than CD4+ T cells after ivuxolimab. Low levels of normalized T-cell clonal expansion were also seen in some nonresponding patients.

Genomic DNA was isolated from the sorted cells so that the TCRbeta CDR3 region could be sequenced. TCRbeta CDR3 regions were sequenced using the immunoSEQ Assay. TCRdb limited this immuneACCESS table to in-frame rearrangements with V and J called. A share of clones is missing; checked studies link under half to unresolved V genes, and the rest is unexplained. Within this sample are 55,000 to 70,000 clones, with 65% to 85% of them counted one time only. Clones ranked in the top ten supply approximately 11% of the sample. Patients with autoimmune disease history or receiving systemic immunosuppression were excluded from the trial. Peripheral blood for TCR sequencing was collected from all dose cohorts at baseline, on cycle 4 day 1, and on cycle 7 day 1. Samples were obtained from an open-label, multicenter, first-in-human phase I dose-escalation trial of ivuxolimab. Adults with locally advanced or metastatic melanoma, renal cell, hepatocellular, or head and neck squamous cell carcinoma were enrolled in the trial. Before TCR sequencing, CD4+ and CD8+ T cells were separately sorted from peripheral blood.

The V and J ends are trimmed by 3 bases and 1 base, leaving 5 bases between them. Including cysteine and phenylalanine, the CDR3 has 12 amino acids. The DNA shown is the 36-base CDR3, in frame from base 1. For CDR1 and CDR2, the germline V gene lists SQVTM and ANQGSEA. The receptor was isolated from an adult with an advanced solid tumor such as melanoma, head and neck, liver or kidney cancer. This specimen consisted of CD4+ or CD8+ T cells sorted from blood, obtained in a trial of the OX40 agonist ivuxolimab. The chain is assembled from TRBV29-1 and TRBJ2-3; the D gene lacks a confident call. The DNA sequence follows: TGCAGCGTTGAGGGCGGCACAGATACGCAGTATTTT. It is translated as CSVEGGTDTQYF.